This TCR beta chain comes out of a study of shared clonotypes between healthy human individuals (dated by TCRdb to the early 2020s). With regard to the full study: The cohort included three men and a couple of women between 18 and 49 years of age. For each donor, three plates each were used for CD4 naive and CD4 memory, two plates were used for CD8 naive, and one plate was used for CD8 memory. To estimate repertoire size and how much clonotype sharing occurs between individuals, the study deeply sequenced the blood TCR repertoires of roughly 5 healthy adults. Leukapheresis yielded between about 0.94 and 8.9 billion PBMCs per donor. To increase sequencing depth and limit assay-specific biases, TCR repertoire library preparation and sequencing were carried out by different laboratories using diverse techniques. What the study reported, not specific to this receptor: Estimated clonotype richness was generally larger for naive than for memory subsets. Around 5% of naive CD4, around 3.6% of naive CD8, about 2.1% of memory CD4, and about 0.4% of memory CD8 clonotypes were shared across four donors. The small number of donors limited the genetic and exposure-history diversity represented. Rarefaction of sorted-subset datasets indicated incomplete sequencing despite the large sequencing depth. Clonotypes shared by all four sorted-subset donors showed higher generation probabilities than non-shared clonotypes. Sampling was restricted to blood, and TCR repertoires in tissue are likely to differ from TCR repertoires in blood. Pairwise subsampling indicated that sequencing depth was expected to affect the degree of clonotype sharing among donors.

Using the deep immunoSEQ assay, TCR CDR3 regions were amplified from genomic DNA by multiplex PCR. Extracted genomic DNA from each cell subset was spread evenly across all wells of several immunoSEQ 96-well plates, with each plate serving as a replicate. For sorted subsets, roughly 200 ng of genomic DNA, equivalent to tens of thousands of T cell genomes, went into each replicate PCR. Purified libraries were measured with a Qubit 3.0 fluorometer, size-checked on a Bioanalyzer 2100, and measured again with the KAPA Library Quantification kit. Each immunoSEQ 96-well plate was sequenced on its own single-read 150-cycle Illumina NextSeq 550 flow cell. The study's own analysis went as follows. The immunoSEQ output contained only junctional sequences without quality scores, so filtering could not match that applied to full-length reads. To assign V/J genes and CDR3, sequences were annotated against IMGT germline references using PyIR, a Python wrapper for IgBLAST v1.9. Any read was removed if the V/J assignment was weak (E-value above 1e-6), the CDR3 was missing, or the read contained stop codons, out-of-frame junctions, or ambiguous translated residues. V3J clonotypes were defined as sequences sharing the same inferred V gene, J gene, and CDR3 amino acid sequence. Percentage overlap between repertoires was computed as shared unique clonotypes divided by the size of the smaller repertoire. RTK rarefaction, the Chao1 estimator, and Recon v2.1 estimates of unobserved clonotypes were used to assess repertoire richness. Generation probabilities for all TCRbeta clonotypes obtained by the gDNA method from a handful of donors were computed using OLGA. Imported from immuneACCESS, the table was reduced by TCRdb to in-frame sequences with V and J called. These copies leave out some clones; in studies compared against another copy, an unresolved V gene accounts for under half, and the cause of the remainder is not known. The V and J calls and clone size are taken from that table; D and trimming were inferred from the DNA. The sample records hundreds of thousands of clones, around two thirds of which are singletons. About 1.7% of the sample is taken by the ten largest.

The CDR3 goes from the cysteine to the phenylalanine over 14 residues. The sequence is cut down to CDR3 DNA, 42 bases in frame from base 1. Relative to germline, V is missing 4 bases and J is missing 7 bases, with 6 bases of the junction outside any gene match. CDR1 and CDR2 are read off the germline V gene as SGHRS and YFSETQ. In the case of this clone: It lacks a known antigen. Per-nucleotide qualities are absent, and no much larger clonotype sits a single base away.

The donors were healthy, HIV-negative adults who had no recently reported acute infections or vaccinations. Every donor was a Caucasian adult residing in Nashville, Tennessee, USA. CD4+ T cells were enriched through magnetic negative selection, after which naive cells were positively selected on CD45RA and the remaining negative fraction served as the memory subset. Blood was collected by leukapheresis, and PBMCs were isolated by Ficoll-Histopaque density gradient centrifugation and then cryopreserved in liquid nitrogen vapor phase. Analytical flow cytometry was used to check the purity and quantity of each magnetically sorted T cell population. Genomic DNA was isolated from every sorted fraction and measured by UV absorbance on a Nanodrop 2000c.

The TCR was taken from a woman aged 25 to 45 in good health. The chain joins TRBV5-1 to TRBJ2-1; 9 nucleotides in the junction match TRBD2. The source material was memory CD4+ T cells sorted from blood. The cell subset or site label here, explained by the study, means: CD45RA-negative fraction. The nucleotide sequence is TGCGCCAGCAGCGAAGGAACTAGCGGGAATGAGCAGTTCTTC. Translated, this gives CASSEGTSGNEQFF.